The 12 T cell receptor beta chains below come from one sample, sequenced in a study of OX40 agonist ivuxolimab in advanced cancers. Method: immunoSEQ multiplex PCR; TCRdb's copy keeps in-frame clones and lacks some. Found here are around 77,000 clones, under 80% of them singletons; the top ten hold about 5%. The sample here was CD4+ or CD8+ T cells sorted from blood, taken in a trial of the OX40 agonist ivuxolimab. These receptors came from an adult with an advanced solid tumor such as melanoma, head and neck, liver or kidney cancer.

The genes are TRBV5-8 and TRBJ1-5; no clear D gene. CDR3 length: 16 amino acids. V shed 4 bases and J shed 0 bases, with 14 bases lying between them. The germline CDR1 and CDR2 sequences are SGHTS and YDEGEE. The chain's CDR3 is CASSPPNRISNQPQHF. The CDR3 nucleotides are TGTGCCAGCAGCCCCCCTAACAGAATTAGCAATCAGCCCCAGCATTTT.

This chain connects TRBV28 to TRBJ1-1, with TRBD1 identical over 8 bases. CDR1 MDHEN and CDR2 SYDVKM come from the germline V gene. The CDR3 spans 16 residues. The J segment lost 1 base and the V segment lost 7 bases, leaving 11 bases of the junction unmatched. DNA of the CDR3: TGTGCCAGCACGTCAGGGGGCGTCGTTAAGAACACTGAAGCTTTCTTT. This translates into CASTSGGVVKNTEAFF.

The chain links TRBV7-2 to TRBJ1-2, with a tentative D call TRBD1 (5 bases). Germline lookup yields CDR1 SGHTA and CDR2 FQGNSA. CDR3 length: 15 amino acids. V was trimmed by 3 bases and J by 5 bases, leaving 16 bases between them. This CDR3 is CASSFNPGPTYGYTF. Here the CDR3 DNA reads TGTGCCAGCAGCTTCAACCCGGGACCGACTTATGGCTACACCTTC. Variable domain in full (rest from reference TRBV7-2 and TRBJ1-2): GAGVSQSPSNKVTEKGKDVELRCDPISGHTALYWYRQSLGQGLEFLIYFQGNSAPDKSGLPSDRFSAERTGGSVSTLTIQRTQQEDSAVYLCASSFNPGPTYGYTFGSGTRLTVV.

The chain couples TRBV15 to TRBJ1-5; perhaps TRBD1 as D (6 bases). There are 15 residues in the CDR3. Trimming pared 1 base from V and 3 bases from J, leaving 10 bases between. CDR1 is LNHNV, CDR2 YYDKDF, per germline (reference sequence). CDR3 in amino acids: CATSRVDRLNQPQHF. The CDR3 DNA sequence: TGTGCCACCAGCAGAGTGGACAGACTCAATCAGCCCCAGCATTTT.

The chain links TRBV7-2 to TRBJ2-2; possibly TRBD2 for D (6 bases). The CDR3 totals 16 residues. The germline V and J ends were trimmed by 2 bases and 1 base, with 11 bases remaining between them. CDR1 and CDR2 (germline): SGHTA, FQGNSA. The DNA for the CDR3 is TGTGCCAGCAGCTTACTCGGGAGAGGGAACACCGGGGAGCTGTTTTTT. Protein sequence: CASSLLGRGNTGELFF.

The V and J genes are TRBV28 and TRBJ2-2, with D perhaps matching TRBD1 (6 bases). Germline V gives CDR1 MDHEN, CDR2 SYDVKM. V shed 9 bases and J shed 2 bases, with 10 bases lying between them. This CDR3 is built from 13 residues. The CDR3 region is CASRTENTGELFF. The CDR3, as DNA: TGTGCCAGTCGGACAGAAAACACCGGGGAGCTGTTTTTT.

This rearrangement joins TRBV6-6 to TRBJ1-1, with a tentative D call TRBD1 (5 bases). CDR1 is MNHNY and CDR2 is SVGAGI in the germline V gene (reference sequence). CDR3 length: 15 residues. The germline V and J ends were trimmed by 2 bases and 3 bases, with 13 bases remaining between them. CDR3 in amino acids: CASSYLGATDTEAFF. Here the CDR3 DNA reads TGTGCCAGCAGTTACCTAGGGGCCACGGACACTGAAGCTTTCTTT.

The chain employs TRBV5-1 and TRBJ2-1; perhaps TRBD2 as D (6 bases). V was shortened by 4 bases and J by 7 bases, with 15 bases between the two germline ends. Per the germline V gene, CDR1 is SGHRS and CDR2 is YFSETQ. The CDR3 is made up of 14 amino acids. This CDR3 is CASSPEGFRNEQFF. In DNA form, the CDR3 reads TGCGCCAGCAGCCCGGAGGGGTTCAGGAATGAGCAGTTCTTC.

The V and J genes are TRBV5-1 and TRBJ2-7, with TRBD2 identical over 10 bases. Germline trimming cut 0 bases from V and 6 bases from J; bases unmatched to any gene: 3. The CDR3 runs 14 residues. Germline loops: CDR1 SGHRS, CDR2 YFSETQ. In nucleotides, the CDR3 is TGCGCCAGCAGCTTGGAACTAGCGGGGACCGAGCAGTACTTC. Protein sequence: CASSLELAGTEQYF.

The CDR3: CASSLVGLEGTNEKLFF. CDR3 DNA: TGTGCCAGCAGCTTAGTGGGTTTGGAAGGAACTAATGAAAAACTGTTTTTT. The chain uses TRBV13 and TRBJ1-4; D is ambiguous. The CDR3 runs 17 residues. The germline V and J ends were trimmed by 1 base and 1 base, with 13 bases remaining between them. Per germline, CDR1 PRHDT and CDR2 FYEKMQ (reference sequence).

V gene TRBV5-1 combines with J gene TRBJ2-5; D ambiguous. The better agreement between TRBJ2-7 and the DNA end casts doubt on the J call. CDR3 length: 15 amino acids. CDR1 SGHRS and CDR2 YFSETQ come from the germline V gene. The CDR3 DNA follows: TGCGCCAGCAGCTCGCAGGTGTTCGGTAACTACGAGCAGTACTTC. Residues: CASSSQVFGNYEQYF.

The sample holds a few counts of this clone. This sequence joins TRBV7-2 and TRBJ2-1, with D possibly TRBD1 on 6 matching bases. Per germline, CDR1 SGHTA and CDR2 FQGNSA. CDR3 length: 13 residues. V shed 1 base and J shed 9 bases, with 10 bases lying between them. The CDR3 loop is CASSLDRALEQFF. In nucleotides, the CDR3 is TGTGCCAGCAGCTTAGACAGGGCGCTTGAGCAGTTCTTC.